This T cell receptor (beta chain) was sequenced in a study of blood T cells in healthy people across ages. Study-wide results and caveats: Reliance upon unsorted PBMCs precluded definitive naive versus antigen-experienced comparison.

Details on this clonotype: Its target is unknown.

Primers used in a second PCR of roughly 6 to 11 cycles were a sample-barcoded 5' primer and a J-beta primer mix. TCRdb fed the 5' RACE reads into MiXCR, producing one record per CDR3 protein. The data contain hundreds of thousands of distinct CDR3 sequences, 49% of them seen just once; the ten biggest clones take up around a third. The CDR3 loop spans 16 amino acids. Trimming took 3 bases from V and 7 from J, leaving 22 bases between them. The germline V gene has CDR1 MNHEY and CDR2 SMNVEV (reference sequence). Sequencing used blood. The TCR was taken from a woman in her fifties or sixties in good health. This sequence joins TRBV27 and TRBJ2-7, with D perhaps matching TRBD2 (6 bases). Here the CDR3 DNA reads TGTGCCAGCAGTTTCGATAGCGGAGGCTCCTACAATGAGCAGTACTTC. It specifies CASSFDSGGSYNEQYF.